The T cell receptor (beta chain) described here comes from a study of blood T cells in healthy people across ages. Study findings and constraints: Naive CD4+ cells and diversity were both higher in long-lived donors than in aged donors. With age, beta diversity per million T cells declined roughly linearly, significantly by 40.

This clonotype was seen a few times. Its target is not known. Drawing of peripheral blood yielded about 10 milliliters from each donor. Primers used in a second PCR of about 7 to 12 cycles were a sample-barcoded 5' primer and a J-beta primer mix. Carrying 12 random nucleotides, a template-switch adaptor labeled each individual cDNA molecule. In TCRdb, the 5' RACE reads were re-called with MiXCR into one record per CDR3 protein. Altogether 910,000 or so distinct CDR3 sequences are present, about 51% being singletons, with the ten largest covering roughly 23%. Germline V gene lookup returns CDR1 DFQATT and CDR2 SNEGSKA (reference sequence). The CDR3 runs 11 residues.

The source material was blood. V gene TRBV20-1 combines with J gene TRBJ2-7; 10 bases are shared with TRBD2. This receptor was identified in a woman in her sixties in good health. CDR3 nucleotide sequence: TGCAGCAGCGGGGGGGTCTACGAGCAGTACTTC. Protein product: CSSGGVYEQYF.